The present T cell receptor beta chain was sequenced within a study of T cell changes during pregnancy in multiple sclerosis (dated by TCRdb to the late 2010s). General notes on the study: In women with multiple sclerosis, the researchers looked at how the T cell repertoire shifted as pregnancy progressed.

Library preparation used the immunoSEQ multiplex PCR assay. TCRdb took over this immuneACCESS table, retaining in-frame rearrangements with V and J assigned. Such tables are incomplete; in checked studies, under half of the missing clones stem from an unresolved V gene, and the remainder is unexplained. Recorded for this sample are around 35,000 clones; 90% of them occurred a single time. About 10% of the sample is in the top ten clones. As regards this clone: Its antigen is not yet known. No base-level quality is on record; no much larger clone is a single base apart.

The CDR3 measures 15 amino acids from cysteine to phenylalanine. The DNA shown is the 45-base CDR3, in frame from base 1. V is cut by 0 bases and J by 2 bases, and the space between the germline ends is 6 bases. The specimen was CD8+ T cells from peripheral blood mononuclear cells, collected before pregnancy. This clonotype originated in a female donor with multiple sclerosis, enrolled in a pregnancy study. The receptor chain draws on TRBV5-7 and TRBJ2-6; no D segment can be confidently identified. TRBV5-7 is designated an ORF whose function remains uncertain. The CDR3 reads CASSLGIAGANVLTF. The DNA sequence is given as TGTGCCAGCAGCTTGGGTATAGCTGGGGCCAACGTCCTGACTTTC.